Listed below are T cell receptor beta chains from one sample, sequenced in a study of regulatory T cells in long-lasting Graves disease. Each CDR3 protein is one row after TCRdb ran MiXCR on the multiplex PCR reads. The sample contains roughly 530,000 distinct CDR3 sequences, roughly 16% of which appear only once. In addition, the sample was reused for a study of T cells in Graves' hyperthyroidism and ophthalmopathy.

This sample comprised peripheral blood mononuclear cells (PBMCs), obtained at new diagnosis, from a patient treated with antithyroid drugs. These receptors all come from a woman aged 35-65 years with Graves disease. Each CDR3 is given with its conserved first and last residue. Each record gives: J gene, V gene, D gene, CDR3 protein. The D gene is left open where the match is weak.

j_gene: TRBJ2-2
v_gene: TRBV5-5
d_gene: -
CDR3aa: CASSTLQGSYTGELFF

j_gene: TRBJ1-2
v_gene: TRBV12-3/TRBV12-4
d_gene: -
CDR3aa: CASTLAGGGYTF

j_gene: TRBJ1-1
v_gene: TRBV3-1
d_gene: -
CDR3aa: CASSLGDSALLNTEAFF

j_gene: TRBJ2-1
v_gene: TRBV7-3
d_gene: -
CDR3aa: CASSPHGTLLQFF

j_gene: TRBJ2-7
v_gene: TRBV2
d_gene: TRBD2
CDR3aa: CASSRAGYEQYF

j_gene: TRBJ2-1
v_gene: TRBV29-1
d_gene: TRBD2
CDR3aa: CSVTGTSGLNEQFF

j_gene: TRBJ1-2
v_gene: TRBV12-3/TRBV12-4
d_gene: -
CDR3aa: CASRKGGATNYGYTF

j_gene: TRBJ2-5
v_gene: TRBV18
d_gene: -
CDR3aa: CASSPAGTPRETQYF

j_gene: TRBJ2-1
v_gene: TRBV20-1
d_gene: TRBD1
CDR3aa: CSALGTGGNEQFF

j_gene: TRBJ1-3
v_gene: TRBV12-3/TRBV12-4
d_gene: TRBD1
CDR3aa: CASSYSGGRGNTIYF

j_gene: TRBJ2-5
v_gene: TRBV12-3/TRBV12-4
d_gene: TRBD1
CDR3aa: CASSRGGQQETQYF

j_gene: TRBJ2-1
v_gene: TRBV5-6
d_gene: -
CDR3aa: CASSLVGGHEQFF

j_gene: TRBJ2-5
v_gene: TRBV7-9
d_gene: -
CDR3aa: CASSPLGGDRPTPGETQYF

j_gene: TRBJ2-7
v_gene: TRBV5-1
d_gene: TRBD1
CDR3aa: CASSLGGTGVYERYF

j_gene: TRBJ2-7
v_gene: TRBV6-1
d_gene: TRBD2
CDR3aa: CANRTPGGVGYEQYF

j_gene: TRBJ2-7
v_gene: TRBV7-9
d_gene: TRBD1
CDR3aa: CASSWDRDYPTAEYF

j_gene: TRBJ2-5
v_gene: TRBV5-1
d_gene: -
CDR3aa: CASSLDPGGETQYF

j_gene: TRBJ2-7
v_gene: TRBV20-1
d_gene: -
CDR3aa: CSARDPNQGYEQYF

j_gene: TRBJ2-3
v_gene: TRBV14
d_gene: -
CDR3aa: CASSQGVTQYF

j_gene: TRBJ2-7
v_gene: TRBV13
d_gene: TRBD2
CDR3aa: CASSEGGSGGTISYEQYF

j_gene: TRBJ1-4
v_gene: TRBV18
d_gene: -
CDR3aa: CASSPNTGATNEKLFF

j_gene: TRBJ1-1
v_gene: TRBV6-2/TRBV6-3
d_gene: -
CDR3aa: CASLGYQAGTEAFF

j_gene: TRBJ2-7
v_gene: TRBV27
d_gene: -
CDR3aa: CASRAGTNSYEQYF

j_gene: TRBJ2-3
v_gene: TRBV9
d_gene: TRBD2
CDR3aa: CASSVGGGPTDTQYF

j_gene: TRBJ2-1
v_gene: TRBV12-3/TRBV12-4
d_gene: TRBD2
CDR3aa: CASSLSLAGGNEQFF

j_gene: TRBJ2-5
v_gene: TRBV20-1
d_gene: TRBD2
CDR3aa: CSAPGGGQETQYF

j_gene: TRBJ1-6
v_gene: TRBV2
d_gene: -
CDR3aa: CASSVLKDSSPLHF

j_gene: TRBJ1-6
v_gene: TRBV7-9
d_gene: -
CDR3aa: CASSQAVFRDSYNSPLHF

j_gene: TRBJ1-2
v_gene: TRBV7-9
d_gene: TRBD1
CDR3aa: CASSLGGQFLADYGYTF

j_gene: TRBJ2-1
v_gene: TRBV19
d_gene: -
CDR3aa: CASSPRTVLRNEQFF

j_gene: -
v_gene: TRBV11-2
d_gene: TRBD2
CDR3aa: CASSPPRGGGGTQYF

j_gene: TRBJ1-2
v_gene: TRBV3-1
d_gene: -
CDR3aa: CASSQSGGPGYGYTF

j_gene: TRBJ1-6
v_gene: TRBV5-8
d_gene: -
CDR3aa: CASSLDSYNSPLHF

j_gene: TRBJ2-4
v_gene: TRBV18
d_gene: -
CDR3aa: CASSPRNRENIQYF

j_gene: TRBJ1-3
v_gene: TRBV19
d_gene: -
CDR3aa: CASSIDLWAPAQGNTIYF

j_gene: TRBJ1-1
v_gene: TRBV4-1
d_gene: -
CDR3aa: CASSQPWRGAHTEAFF

j_gene: TRBJ2-5
v_gene: TRBV6-1
d_gene: -
CDR3aa: CASTPGGAQETQYF

j_gene: TRBJ2-1
v_gene: TRBV2
d_gene: TRBD2
CDR3aa: CASSGFGGAPYNEQFF

j_gene: TRBJ1-5
v_gene: TRBV6-1
d_gene: TRBD1
CDR3aa: CASSGLTGGNQPQHF

j_gene: TRBJ1-3
v_gene: TRBV6-5
d_gene: TRBD1
CDR3aa: CASSYSGQDRPSGNTIYF

j_gene: TRBJ2-5
v_gene: TRBV5-1
d_gene: -
CDR3aa: CASSFVGQQETQYF

j_gene: TRBJ1-1
v_gene: TRBV18
d_gene: -
CDR3aa: CASSPRDSPYEAFF

j_gene: TRBJ2-7
v_gene: TRBV7-9
d_gene: -
CDR3aa: CASSLEGLLNDEQYF

j_gene: TRBJ1-5
v_gene: TRBV6-1
d_gene: TRBD1
CDR3aa: CASSDSGTANQPQHF

j_gene: TRBJ1-1
v_gene: TRBV6-6
d_gene: -
CDR3aa: CASSYSPDKNTEAFF

j_gene: TRBJ1-6
v_gene: TRBV3-1
d_gene: -
CDR3aa: CASSPPVRGPNSPLHF

j_gene: TRBJ1-6
v_gene: TRBV19
d_gene: -
CDR3aa: CASTAGPSPLHF

j_gene: TRBJ2-3
v_gene: TRBV20-1
d_gene: -
CDR3aa: CSQRGAQSTDTQYF

j_gene: TRBJ2-2
v_gene: TRBV5-1
d_gene: -
CDR3aa: CASSLVSGTPNTGELFF

j_gene: TRBJ2-5
v_gene: TRBV25-1
d_gene: TRBD2
CDR3aa: CASSESGLAAVETQYF

j_gene: TRBJ1-2
v_gene: TRBV2
d_gene: -
CDR3aa: CASRGGTSNYGYTF

j_gene: TRBJ2-5
v_gene: TRBV3-1
d_gene: -
CDR3aa: CASSQPGLRRRETQYF

j_gene: TRBJ2-3
v_gene: TRBV10-1
d_gene: -
CDR3aa: CASSTTDTDTQYF

j_gene: TRBJ1-1
v_gene: TRBV5-5
d_gene: -
CDR3aa: CASSLGGANAEAFF

j_gene: TRBJ1-1
v_gene: TRBV19
d_gene: -
CDR3aa: CASSIVGANTEAFF